These 28 T cell receptor beta chains were sequenced from one sample in a study of neurological immune-mediated disorders. TCRdb independently ran MiXCR on the 5' RACE reads; one entry per CDR3 protein. The profile shows 23,000 or so distinct CDR3 sequences, less than 15% of them singletons. The material sequenced was PBMCs. Receptor source: a woman aged 55-70 years with HTLV-1-associated myelopathy (HAM/TSP).

This clonotype has a count of ten or more. The chain has TRBV27 and TRBJ1-6; weak D call: TRBD1 (6 bases). V lost 6 bases to trimming and J lost 13 bases, with 13 bases between them. The CDR3 runs 12 residues. The V gene's germline CDR1 is MNHEY and CDR2 SMNVEV (reference sequence). CDR3 loop: CASRGTSRPLHF. CDR3 coding DNA: TGTGCCAGCAGGGGGACATCCCGGCCCCTCCACTTT.

Ten or more counts support this clonotype. V gene TRBV20-1 combines with J gene TRBJ2-7, with 10 bases identical to TRBD2. Germline lookup yields CDR1 DFQATT and CDR2 SNEGSKA (reference sequence). The ends lost 0 bases at V and 1 base at J; junction bases unmatched: 3. The CDR3 length is 15 residues. The CDR3 region is CSARDLAGDSYEQYF. The DNA for the CDR3 is TGCAGTGCTAGAGATCTAGCGGGAGATTCCTACGAGCAGTACTTC.

This clonotype has ten or more counts. V gene TRBV15 combines with J gene TRBJ1-2, with D unclear. The CDR3 is 14 residues long. Germline assignment: CDR1 LNHNV and CDR2 YYDKDF (reference sequence). V lost 1 base and J lost 4, with 10 bases in between. This CDR3 reads CATSRGRALYGYTF. CDR3 nucleotide sequence: TGTGCCACCAGCAGAGGTCGTGCCCTCTATGGCTACACCTTC.

This clonotype was detected ten times or more. This chain uses TRBV10-3 with TRBJ1-4; TRBD1 agrees at 9 bases. The CDR3 extends over 17 amino acids. Germline CDR1 and CDR2: ENHRY and SYGVKD. J was trimmed by 1 base and V by 2 bases; bases with no gene match: 5. This CDR3 is CAISETGGAVTNEKLFF. The CDR3 DNA follows: TGTGCCATCAGTGAGACAGGGGGCGCGGTAACTAATGAAAAACTGTTTTTT.

This clonotype was seen once. The chain is built from TRBV7-9 and TRBJ2-7, with D perhaps matching TRBD1 (6 bases). The CDR3 has 18 amino acids. Deletions cut 7 bases from V and 7 bases from J, with 32 bases between. Germline loops: CDR1 SEHNR, CDR2 FQNEAQ (reference sequence). In DNA form, the CDR3 reads TGTGCCAGCACCTCACCCGATGGACAGATCCTTTTCGCCGGGGAGCAGTACTTC. Protein: CASTSPDGQILFAGEQYF.

Within the sample, this clonotype is medium-sized (0.01 to 0.1%). J is TRBJ2-7 and V is TRBV20-1; 12 bases fit TRBD2. This CDR3 comprises 12 residues. J lost 9 bases, V lost 5 bases, and 5 bases had no gene match. CDR1 is DFQATT, CDR2 SNEGSKA, per germline (reference sequence). In nucleotides, the CDR3 is TGCAGTGCTTCACTAGCGGGGGGCCCGCAGTACTTC. This gives the protein CSASLAGGPQYF.

This clonotype was observed many times. The chain carries TRBV7-9 and TRBJ2-2; TRBD1 matches 12 bases. This CDR3 has 18 amino acids. The V gene's germline CDR1 is SEHNR and CDR2 FQNEAQ (reference sequence). The V and J ends lost 6 bases and 2 bases, in that order; junction bases with no gene match: 10. CDR3 sequence (DNA): TGTGCCAGCAGACAGGAGGGACAGGGGGCCTTTAACACCGGGGAGCTGTTTTTT. Translating it yields CASRQEGQGAFNTGELFF.

At least ten counts were recorded for this clonotype. The rearrangement links TRBV20-1 to TRBJ1-1, with TRBD1 identical over 8 bases. V lost 1 base and J lost 0; bases outside the gene matches: 10. The CDR3 covers 17 residues. CDR1 is DFQATT, CDR2 SNEGSKA, per germline (reference sequence). The CDR3 DNA sequence: TGCAGTGCTAGAGTTCGGCAGGGGGCTTTCATGAACACTGAAGCTTTCTTT. Translated: CSARVRQGAFMNTEAFF.

This clonotype was seen repeatedly, ten times or more. The gene calls are TRBV10-3 and TRBJ1-1; possible D gene TRBD1, 6 bases. V was pared by 4 bases and J by 2 bases, with 8 bases between. CDR1 and CDR2 from the germline V gene are ENHRY and SYGVKD. This CDR3 has 13 amino acids. The CDR3: CAISGTANTEAFF. The CDR3 DNA sequence: TGTGCCATCAGTGGGACAGCTAACACTGAAGCTTTCTTT.

This clonotype was recorded a few times. The chain is built from TRBV27 and TRBJ1-1, with D possibly matching TRBD1 (6 bases). The germline V and J ends were trimmed by 5 bases and 9 bases, with 19 bases remaining between them. Per the germline V gene, CDR1 is MNHEY and CDR2 is SMNVEV (reference sequence). The CDR3 runs 14 residues. The CDR3, as DNA: TGTGCCAGCAGTCGCCAGGGAGGGGGGAACAAAGCTTTCTTT. Protein product: CASSRQGGGNKAFF.

This clonotype was observed many times. The chain couples TRBV5-1 to TRBJ2-7; 9 bases are shared with TRBD1. CDR1 is SGHRS, CDR2 YFSETQ, per germline. This CDR3 comprises 15 residues. V was pared by 4 bases and J by 1 base, with 6 bases of the junction left unmatched. In nucleotides, the CDR3 is TGCGCCAGCAGCCAGGACAGGGGATGGTCCTACGAGCAGTACTTC. It yields the protein CASSQDRGWSYEQYF.

This clonotype showed up just a few times. This rearrangement joins TRBV5-6 to TRBJ2-7; D gene unclear. The CDR3 runs to 13 residues. Germline-derived CDR1 and CDR2 are SGHDT and YYEEEE. V dropped 2 bases and J dropped 0 bases, with 6 bases sitting between them. The CDR3 bases are TGTGCCAGCAGCTTAACGGCCTCCTACGAGCAGTACTTC. Encoded protein: CASSLTASYEQYF.

This clonotype was found many times. The chain couples TRBV7-8 to TRBJ2-5, with D unclear. Trimming left V 5 bases short and J 4 bases short, with 17 bases between. Germline V gene sequence: CDR1 SGHVS, CDR2 FQNEAQ. The CDR3 contains 15 residues. CDR3 DNA: TGTGCCAGCAGCCCCTCTCTGGCCCCCCGAGAGACCCAGTACTTC. Translation: CASSPSLAPRETQYF. Together with reference TRBV7-8 and TRBJ2-5, the CDR3 gives the full variable domain: GAGVSQSPRYKVAKRGQDVALRCDPISGHVSLFWYQQALGQGPEFLTYFQNEAQLDKSGLPSDRFFAERPEGSVSTLKIQRTQQEDSAVYLCASSPSLAPRETQYFGPGTRLLVL.

Many counts were recorded for this clonotype. In DNA, the CDR3 is TGTGCCAGCTCCCAAAGCGGGGACAGGGGGACCTATGGCTACACCTTC. This sequence encodes CASSQSGDRGTYGYTF. The V and J genes are TRBV18 and TRBJ1-2, with 11 bases that match TRBD1. The CDR3 totals 16 residues. CDR1 is KGHSH and CDR2 is LQKENI in the germline V gene. V lost 6 bases to trimming and J lost 4 bases; unmatched junction nucleotides: 10.

At least ten counts were recorded for this clonotype. The V gene is TRBV12-3 or TRBV12-4, the J gene TRBJ2-1; D remains ambiguous. The ends were cut back, 6 bases at V and 7 bases at J, with 16 bases in the middle. The CDR3 length is 14 residues. The CDR3 is CASRAELRANEQFF. CDR3 DNA sequence: TGTGCCAGCAGGGCGGAACTACGAGCGAATGAGCAGTTCTTC.

In this sample, this clonotype turned up many times. The V and J genes are TRBV9 and TRBJ2-2; D is ambiguous. Germline CDR1 reads SGDLS; CDR2 reads YYNGEE. The V and J ends lost 5 bases and 0 bases respectively, with 8 bases between them. The CDR3 consists of 14 residues. The DNA of the CDR3 is TGTGCCAGCAGTGGACGTACGAACACCGGGGAGCTGTTTTTT. Translation: CASSGRTNTGELFF.

This clonotype was detected ten times or more. V is TRBV12-3 or TRBV12-4 and J is TRBJ2-4, with 8 bases aligning to TRBD1. This CDR3 has 17 amino acids. The trim removed 5 bases at V and 1 base at J, leaving 10 bases unmatched. CDR3: CASSLTGRGLAKNIQYF. In nucleotides, the CDR3 is TGTGCCAGCAGTCTCACGGGCAGGGGGCTCGCCAAAAACATTCAGTACTTC.

This clonotype was recorded at least ten times. The rearrangement joins TRBV5-1 to TRBJ2-1, with 11 nucleotides matching TRBD1. Germline CDR1 is SGHRS and CDR2 is YFSETQ. The CDR3 totals 14 residues. Trimming at V came to 2 bases and at J to 7 bases, leaving 2 bases not matched to a gene. The chain's CDR3 is CASSLGTGGNEQFF. CDR3 coding DNA: TGCGCCAGCAGCTTAGGGACAGGGGGGAATGAGCAGTTCTTC.

There are many counts of this clonotype. The chain carries TRBV7-9 and TRBJ2-2; D not certain. Germline values: CDR1 SEHNR, CDR2 FQNEAQ (reference sequence). Trimming left V 0 bases short and J 0 bases short, with 8 bases between. This CDR3 comprises 16 residues. CDR3 bases: TGTGCCAGCAGCTTAGCCGTCCGATCGAACACCGGGGAGCTGTTTTTT. Residues: CASSLAVRSNTGELFF.

This clonotype was counted many times. The rearrangement joins TRBV3-1 to TRBJ2-2; 8 nucleotides match TRBD1. Germline CDR1 and CDR2: LGHDT and YNNKEL (reference sequence). Trimming took 4 bases from V and 4 from J; bases not matched to a gene: 2. CDR3 length equals 14 residues. CDR3 coding DNA: TGTGCCAGCAGCCCGACAGGGGTCACCGGGGAGCTGTTTTTT. Amino acids: CASSPTGVTGELFF.

At least ten counts were recorded for this clonotype. The chain joins TRBV20-1 to TRBJ2-1; 10 positions agree with TRBD1. Germline V gives CDR1 DFQATT, CDR2 SNEGSKA (reference sequence). This CDR3 comprises 15 residues. The V segment lost 1 base and the J segment 8 bases; nucleotides outside the gene matches: 8. Here the CDR3 reads CSARGTGGVGDEQFF. CDR3 DNA sequence: TGCAGTGCTAGAGGGACAGGGGGGGTAGGAGATGAGCAGTTCTTC.

This clonotype was seen many times. The chain employs TRBV24-1 and TRBJ1-5, with D hard to call. This CDR3 contains 15 residues. V was cut by 4 bases and J by 6 bases, with 15 bases left in between. Germline CDR1 is KGHDR and CDR2 is SFDVKD. CDR3 sequence: CATSDHPSSGQPQHF. Written as DNA, the CDR3 is TGTGCCACCAGTGACCACCCCTCCTCCGGTCAGCCCCAGCATTTT.

V gene TRBV7-6 combines with J gene TRBJ2-5; no clear D. Between the trimmed V and J ends, which lost 6 bases and 9 bases, there was a span of 8 bases. Looked up from germline, CDR1 is SGHVS and CDR2 is FNYEAQ. The CDR3 runs to 10 residues. Here the CDR3 reads CASSVPPQYF. CDR3 nucleotide sequence: TGTGCCAGCAGTGTCCCTCCCCAGTACTTC.

This clonotype has ten or more counts. V and J are TRBV3-1 and TRBJ1-1; D call uncertain. CDR3 length: 13 residues. Trimming stripped 3 bases from V and 1 base from J, with 6 bases between. Germline V gives CDR1 LGHDT, CDR2 YNNKEL (reference sequence). CDR3 residues: CASSQTKNTEAFF. In DNA form, the CDR3 reads TGTGCCAGCAGCCAGACGAAGAACACTGAAGCTTTCTTT.

Many counts were recorded for this clonotype. J is TRBJ1-1 and V is TRBV7-6, with TRBD1 as a possible D gene (5 bases). CDR3 length equals 13 residues. Trimming shortened V by 5 bases and J by 1 base, and 8 bases separated the two germline ends. From germline, CDR1 is SGHVS and CDR2 FNYEAQ. CDR3 region: CASSADRNTEAFF. In DNA form, the CDR3 reads TGTGCCAGCAGCGCCGACAGGAACACTGAAGCTTTCTTT.

The CDR3 loop reads CASSQQSSGTGELFF. CDR3 nucleotides: TGCGCCAGCAGCCAGCAATCGAGCGGTACCGGGGAGCTGTTTTTT. The chain combines TRBV4-3 with TRBJ2-2; maybe TRBD2 (5 bases). The V end was cut by 3 bases, the J end by 5 bases, with 13 bases between. Germline V gene sequence: CDR1 LGHNA, CDR2 YSLEER. The CDR3 covers 15 residues.

This clonotype was recorded at least ten times. CDR3 sequence reads: CASSLPGTTDTQYF. The CDR3 DNA is TGTGCCAGCAGCTTACCGGGAACCACAGATACGCAGTATTTT. The rearrangement links TRBV11-3 to TRBJ2-3; D possibly corresponds to TRBD2 (5 bases). The CDR3 has 14 amino acids. Germline assignment: CDR1 SGHNT and CDR2 YENEEA. V dropped 2 bases and J dropped 2 bases, with 8 bases sitting between them.

This clonotype has ten or more counts. CDR3: CASSQEGREGETQYF. Here the CDR3 DNA reads TGCGCCAGCAGCCAAGAGGGCAGGGAAGGGGAGACCCAGTACTTC. The chain has TRBV4-3 and TRBJ2-5, with D possibly matching TRBD1 (5 bases). The CDR3 is made up of 15 amino acids. The germline CDR1 and CDR2 sequences are LGHNA and YSLEER. Between the trimmed V and J ends, which lost 0 bases and 5 bases, there was a span of 13 bases.